This T cell receptor (beta chain) was identified during a study of blood T cell repertoires in COVID-19. Looking at the study overall: COVID-19 samples from acute and convalescent phases originated in the United States, Italy and Spain.

Trimming left V 4 bases short and J 2 bases short, with 11 bases between. CDR1 and CDR2 from the germline V gene are LGHNA and YNFKEQ. The CDR3 totals 14 residues. Original processing methods: Reference gene primers were amplified, and this amplification served to estimate nucleated cell counts. TCRdb's table, derived via immunoSEQ multiplex PCR, lists solely in-frame clones and lacks some. The DNA was the basis for D and trimming; V, J and clone size are from that table. The sample shows some 70,000 clones, around nine tenths of them seen only once. The TCR sequence derives from a man between 60 and 75 years old with acute or convalescent COVID-19. The chain joins TRBV4-2 to TRBJ2-5; D is perhaps TRBD2 (6 bases). Sequencing was done on a sample of peripheral blood. CDR3: CASSPGVGQETQYF. The CDR3 DNA reads as TGTGCCAGCAGCCCGGGGGTAGGTCAAGAGACCCAGTACTTC.